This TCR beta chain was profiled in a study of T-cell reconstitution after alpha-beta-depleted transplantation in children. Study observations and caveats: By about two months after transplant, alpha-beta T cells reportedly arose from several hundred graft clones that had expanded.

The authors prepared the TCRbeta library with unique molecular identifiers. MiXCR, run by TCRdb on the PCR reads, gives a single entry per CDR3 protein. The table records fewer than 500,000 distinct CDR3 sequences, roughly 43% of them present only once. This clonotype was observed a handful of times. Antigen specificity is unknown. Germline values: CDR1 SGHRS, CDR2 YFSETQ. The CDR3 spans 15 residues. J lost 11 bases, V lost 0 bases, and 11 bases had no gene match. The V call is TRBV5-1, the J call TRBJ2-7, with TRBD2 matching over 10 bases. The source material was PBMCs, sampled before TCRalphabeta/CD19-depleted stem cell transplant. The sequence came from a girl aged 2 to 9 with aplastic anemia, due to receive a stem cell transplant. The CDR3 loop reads CASSLGTSGGLRKYF. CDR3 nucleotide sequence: TGCGCCAGCAGCTTGGGGACTAGCGGAGGTTTACGAAAGTACTTC.